Listed below are T cell receptor beta chains from one sample, sequenced in a study of radiotherapy plus CTLA-4 blockade in lung cancer. The method was immunoSEQ multiplex PCR; TCRdb's version includes in-frame clones alone and lacks a portion of them. The table records about 51,000 clones, approximately 80% of them present only once. The sample was peripheral blood, taken from a patient treated with radiotherapy plus ipilimumab. The receptors derive from a human donor with non-small cell lung cancer whose response to radiotherapy plus ipilimumab could not be evaluated. CDR3s include the opening cysteine and the closing phenylalanine or tryptophan. Each record gives: CDR3 DNA, CDR3 protein, D gene, V gene, clone size, J gene. D genes are given only for firm matches. Size is omitted from some rows. Given values are once, few, many or a class for expanded clones.

TGCAGCGTTAGTTTATGGCAGGGCCAAGATACGCAGTATTTT | CSVSLWQGQDTQYF | NA | TRBV29-1 | few | TRBJ2-3
TGTGCCAGCAGGGCGGGAGGCGTGGACACCGGGGAGCTGTTTTTT | CASRAGGVDTGELFF | TRBD2 | TRBV28 | NA | TRBJ2-2
TGTGCCAGCTCACCACCGTCAGACTACGAGCAGTACTTC | CASSPPSDYEQYF | NA | TRBV18 | NA | TRBJ2-7
TGTGCCAGCAGTGCGACAGGGCGTCAGCCCCAGCATTTT | CASSATGRQPQHF | TRBD1 | TRBV2 | NA | TRBJ1-5
TGTGCCAGCAGTTCACCGGGACAGGGGGCAGACGAGCAGTACTTC | CASSSPGQGADEQYF | TRBD1 | TRBV6-5 | NA | TRBJ2-7
TGTGCCAGCAGCTTAGTTGCGGGGAATCAGCCCCAGCATTTT | CASSLVAGNQPQHF | NA | TRBV7-2 | NA | TRBJ1-5
TGTGCCTGGAGTGTACTCTACGAGCAGTACTTC | CAWSVLYEQYF | NA | TRBV30 | NA | TRBJ2-7
TGTGCCTGGAGTGTTGGAGCGGGGGGGCACGAGCAGTACTTC | CAWSVGAGGHEQYF | TRBD2 | TRBV30 | NA | TRBJ2-7
TGTGCTAGCAGCTACCTCGGACAAGAGACCCAGTACTTC | CASSYLGQETQYF | NA | TRBV7-7 | NA | TRBJ2-5
TGTGCCAGCCCCTTACAGGACGGTTTCAATGAGCAGTTCTTC | CASPLQDGFNEQFF | NA | TRBV6-4 | NA | TRBJ2-1
TGCGCCAGCAGCCAACTCGGGTCCCGCTACGAGCAGTACTTC | CASSQLGSRYEQYF | NA | TRBV4-3 | NA | TRBJ2-7
TGTGCCAGCTCACCACCCCTGAGGCTAACCTATGGCTACACCTTC | CASSPPLRLTYGYTF | NA | TRBV18 | NA | TRBJ1-2
TGTGCCAGCAGTTACGGACACCTATACGAGCAGTACTTC | CASSYGHLYEQYF | NA | TRBV5-6 | NA | TRBJ2-7
TGCGCCAGCAGCTTGGAGGGGGCAGATACGCAGTATTTT | CASSLEGADTQYF | NA | TRBV5-1 | NA | TRBJ2-3
TGTGCCAGCAGCTTGGACAGGAGAACTCCGAACACTGAAGCTTTCTTT | CASSLDRRTPNTEAFF | NA | TRBV5-6 | NA | TRBJ1-1
TGTGCCAGCAGTTACTCCCCCCGCGGGAGGACCGAGCAGTACTTC | CASSYSPRGRTEQYF | TRBD2 | TRBV6-6 | NA | TRBJ2-7
TGTGCCAGCAGCTCCCGCGGCGGGAGAACAGATACGCAGTATTTT | CASSSRGGRTDTQYF | TRBD2 | TRBV11-3 | NA | TRBJ2-3
TGCGCCAGCAGCACATCCGGGACAGGGATTGAAAAACTGTTTTTT | CASSTSGTGIEKLFF | TRBD1 | TRBV5-1 | NA | TRBJ1-4
TGTGCCAGCAGCCAAGAACCCAATCCTCGTGGGGGGGCCTCCCAGTACTTC | CASSQEPNPRGGASQYF | NA | TRBV4-2 | NA | TRBJ2-5
TGTGCCAGTAGTCCAGCGGGGGAGACCCAGTACTTC | CASSPAGETQYF | TRBD2 | TRBV19 | medium-sized | TRBJ2-5
TGCAGCGGAGGACAGGGGCACTCGGGCGAGCAGTACTTC | CSGGQGHSGEQYF | TRBD1 | TRBV29-1 | NA | TRBJ2-7
TGTGCCAGCAGCTTAAGGAGATTAAACTACGAGCAGTACTTC | CASSLRRLNYEQYF | NA | TRBV13 | NA | TRBJ2-7
TGTGCCAGCTCACCATACACAGCCGATACGCAGTATTTT | CASSPYTADTQYF | NA | TRBV18 | NA | TRBJ2-3
TGCGCCAGCAGCCAAGAGCTACGGACTGGCGGGAGGGTAGGGGAGCAGTACTTC | CASSQELRTGGRVGEQYF | TRBD2 | TRBV4-1 | NA | TRBJ2-7
TGTGCCAGCAGTGAGAGAAACACCATATATTTT | CASSERNTIYF | NA | TRBV7-9 | NA | TRBJ1-3
TGTGCCAGTAGTTCTCCGGGACTAACCTACGAGCAGTACTTC | CASSSPGLTYEQYF | TRBD2 | TRBV19 | NA | TRBJ2-7
TGTGCCAGCTCACGATCAGGGGGGAACACTGAAGCTTTCTTT | CASSRSGGNTEAFF | TRBD1 | TRBV18 | NA | TRBJ1-1
TGCGCCAGCAGCTTGGTACAGGCGAGGAACACTGAAGCTTTCTTT | CASSLVQARNTEAFF | NA | TRBV5-1 | NA | TRBJ1-1
TGCGCCAGCAGTCAATCGATAAGGCAGGGACAAGAGACCCAGTACTTC | CASSQSIRQGQETQYF | NA | TRBV23-1 | NA | TRBJ2-5
TGTGCCAGCAAACTAGCGGAGGACTACAATGAGCAGTTCTTC | CASKLAEDYNEQFF | TRBD2 | TRBV25-1 | NA | TRBJ2-1
TGTGCCAGCACTGCAGGGATTGGTTCACCCCTCCACTTT | CASTAGIGSPLHF | NA | TRBV6-5 | NA | TRBJ1-6
TGTGCCAGCAGTGAAGCCCAGGGTGCAACTAATGAAAAACTGTTTTTT | CASSEAQGATNEKLFF | NA | TRBV2 | NA | TRBJ1-4
TGTGCCAGCAGTTTAGTTCGAGGAGCGGGAGCGTCCTACGAGCAGTACTTC | CASSLVRGAGASYEQYF | TRBD2 | TRBV27 | NA | TRBJ2-7
TGTGCCAGCAGATCGACTAGCGGAGAAGAGACCCAGTACTTC | CASRSTSGEETQYF | TRBD2 | TRBV2 | NA | TRBJ2-5
TGTGCCAGCAGCGCTTCGGGGTATTCCTACGAGCAGTACTTC | CASSASGYSYEQYF | NA | TRBV9 | NA | TRBJ2-7
TGCGCCAGCAGCCAAGAGGACAGGGTATCCTACAATGAGCAGTTCTTC | CASSQEDRVSYNEQFF | TRBD1 | TRBV4-3 | NA | TRBJ2-1
TGCGCCAGCAGCCCGGGCACCGGGACTCACCAAGAGACCCAGTACTTC | CASSPGTGTHQETQYF | NA | TRBV5-1 | NA | TRBJ2-5
TGTGCCAGCAGTGAAGGGGTAGCGGGACTAGAGACCCAGTACTTC | CASSEGVAGLETQYF | TRBD2 | TRBV6-1 | NA | TRBJ2-5
TGCGCCAGCAGTCCCACGATCCGGGGAAGTTCCTACAATGAGCAGTTCTTC | CASSPTIRGSSYNEQFF | NA | TRBV5-1 | NA | TRBJ2-1
TGCGCCAGCAGCTTGGCCTTCGGGGGTACTTACAATGAGCAGTTCTTC | CASSLAFGGTYNEQFF | NA | TRBV5-1 | NA | TRBJ2-1